The sequence of this T cell receptor (beta chain) was determined in a study of blood T cell repertoires in COVID-19. Turning to this clone: The sample holds other DNA sequences that translate to the same CDR3.

In the original workflow: The assay estimated nucleated cells by amplifying reference gene primers. Repertoires were generated with immunoSEQ multiplex PCR, while TCRdb's copy carries only in-frame clones and drops some. The DNA gave D and trimming, while V, J and clone size come from that table. In the table there are 200,000 to 250,000 clones, 82% of which are singletons. Unmatched junction bases numbered 7, after V lost 6 bases and J lost 5 bases. The CDR3 consists of 14 residues. CDR1 is KGHSH and CDR2 is LQKENI in the germline V gene. Across under 25 US areas, participants ranged in age from roughly 18 to 89 years. Clinical history as reported by participants underpinned cohort assignment. Recovered participants had two consecutive negative NP/OP PCR tests, healthcare professional clearance, or symptom resolution.

The specimen was PBMCs or T cells enriched from blood (not recorded which). The receptor comes from a woman aged 60-75 years who had recovered from COVID-19. The chain joins TRBV18 to TRBJ1-1; 9 nucleotides align to TRBD1. The CDR3 DNA reads as TGTGCCAGCTCCCTGGGACAGGGAGAAACTGAAGCTTTCTTT. As protein: CASSLGQGETEAFF.